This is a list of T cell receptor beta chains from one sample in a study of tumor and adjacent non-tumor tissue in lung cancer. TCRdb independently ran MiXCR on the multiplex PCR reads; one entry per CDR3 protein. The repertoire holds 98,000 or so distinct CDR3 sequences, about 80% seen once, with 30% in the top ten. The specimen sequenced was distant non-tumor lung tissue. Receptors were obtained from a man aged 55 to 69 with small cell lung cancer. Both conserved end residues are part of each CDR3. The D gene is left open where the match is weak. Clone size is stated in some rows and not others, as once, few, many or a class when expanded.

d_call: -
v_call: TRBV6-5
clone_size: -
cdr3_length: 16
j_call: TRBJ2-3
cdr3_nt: TGTGCCAGCAGTTACGGGTCCGCTTCCAGCACAGATACGCAGTATTTT
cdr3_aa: CASSYGSASSTDTQYF

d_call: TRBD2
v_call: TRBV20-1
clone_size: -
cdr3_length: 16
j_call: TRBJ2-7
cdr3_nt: TGCAGTGCTAGTTTTTTCAGGCGGGAGGCCTCCTACGAGCAGTACTTC
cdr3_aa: CSASFFRREASYEQYF

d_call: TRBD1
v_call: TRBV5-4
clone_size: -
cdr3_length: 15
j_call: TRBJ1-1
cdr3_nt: TGTGCCAGCAGCTCCCCGGGACAGGGGAACACTGAAGCTTTCTTT
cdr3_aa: CASSSPGQGNTEAFF

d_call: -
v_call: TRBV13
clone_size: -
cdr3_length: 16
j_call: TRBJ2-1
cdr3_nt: TGTGCCAGCAGTTGGGGACCCAAAAGGGGTCTCAATGAGCAGTTCTTC
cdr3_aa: CASSWGPKRGLNEQFF

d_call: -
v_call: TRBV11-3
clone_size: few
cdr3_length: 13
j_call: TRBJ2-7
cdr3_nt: TGTGCCAGCAGCTTACACTCCGCCTATGAGCAGTACTTC
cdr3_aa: CASSLHSAYEQYF

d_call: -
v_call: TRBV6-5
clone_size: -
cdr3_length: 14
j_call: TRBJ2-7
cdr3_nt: TGTGCCACCAGCCAACACAGGGCGACCTACGAGCAGTATTTC
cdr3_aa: CATSQHRATYEQYF

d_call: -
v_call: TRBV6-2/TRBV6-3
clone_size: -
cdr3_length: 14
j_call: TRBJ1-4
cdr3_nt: TGTGCCAGCAAACTTGACAGCGTCTATGAAAAACTGTTCTTT
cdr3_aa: CASKLDSVYEKLFF

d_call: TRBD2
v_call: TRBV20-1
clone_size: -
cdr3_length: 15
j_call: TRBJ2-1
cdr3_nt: TGCAGTGTCCGAGGGGTGGCGGGAGGATACAATGAGCAGTTCTTC
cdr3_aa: CSVRGVAGGYNEQFF

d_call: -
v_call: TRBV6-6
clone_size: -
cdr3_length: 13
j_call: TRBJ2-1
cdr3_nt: TGTGCCAGCAGTTACGGATGGAGCAATGAGCAGTTCTTC
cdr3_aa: CASSYGWSNEQFF

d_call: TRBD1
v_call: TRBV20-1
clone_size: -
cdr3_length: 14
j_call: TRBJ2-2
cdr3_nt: TGCAGTGCTAGAGAACGGGACAGGTCTTTGGAGCTCTTTTTT
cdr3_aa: CSARERDRSLELFF

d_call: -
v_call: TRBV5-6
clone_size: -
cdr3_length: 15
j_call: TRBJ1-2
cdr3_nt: TGTGCCAGCACCTTTCGACGAGGGCCTAACTATGGCTACACCTTC
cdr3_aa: CASTFRRGPNYGYTF

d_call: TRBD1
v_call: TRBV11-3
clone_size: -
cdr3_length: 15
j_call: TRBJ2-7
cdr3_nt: TGTGCCAGCAGCTTAGTACAGGGGGCACGATACGACCAGTACTTC
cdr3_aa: CASSLVQGARYDQYF

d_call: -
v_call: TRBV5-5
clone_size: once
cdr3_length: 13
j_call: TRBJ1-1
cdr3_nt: TGTGCCAGCAGCTTGGTTGGGACCATTGAAGCCTTCTTT
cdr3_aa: CASSLVGTIEAFF

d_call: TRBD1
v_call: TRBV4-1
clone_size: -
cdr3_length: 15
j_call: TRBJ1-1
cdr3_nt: TGCACCAGCAGCCAAGCGAGACAGGGGAACACTGAAGCTTTCTTT
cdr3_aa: CTSSQARQGNTEAFF

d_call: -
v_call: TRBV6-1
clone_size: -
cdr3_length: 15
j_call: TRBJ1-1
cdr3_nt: TGTGCCAGCAGTGAACCCCGTGGGGGGAGCACTGAAGCTTCCTTT
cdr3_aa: CASSEPRGGSTEASF

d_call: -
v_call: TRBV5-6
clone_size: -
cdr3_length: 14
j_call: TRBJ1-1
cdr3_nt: TGTGCCAGCAGCTTTCCCGGAAGGAACACTGAAGCTTTCTTT
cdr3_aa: CASSFPGRNTEAFF

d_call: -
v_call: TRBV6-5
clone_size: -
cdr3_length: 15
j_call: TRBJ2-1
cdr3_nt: TGTGCCAGCAGTTACTATGGGGGAGTGAATAATGAGCAGTTCTTC
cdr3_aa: CASSYYGGVNNEQFF

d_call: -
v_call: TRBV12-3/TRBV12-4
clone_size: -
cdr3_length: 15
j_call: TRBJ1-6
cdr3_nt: TGTGTCAGCAGTTCCGGCGGGAGCACGGGTTCACCCCTCCACTTT
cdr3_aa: CVSSSGGSTGSPLHF

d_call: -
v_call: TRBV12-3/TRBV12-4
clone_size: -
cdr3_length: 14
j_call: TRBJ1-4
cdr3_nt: TGTGCAAGCAGTTTTTTTGGGGTGAAAGAAAAACTGTTTTTT
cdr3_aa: CASSFFGVKEKLFF

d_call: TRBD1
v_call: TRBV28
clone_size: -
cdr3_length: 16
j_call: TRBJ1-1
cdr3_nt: TGTGCCAGCAGTACAATCGGGACAGGGGAAATCACTGAAGTCTTCTTT
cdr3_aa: CASSTIGTGEITEVFF

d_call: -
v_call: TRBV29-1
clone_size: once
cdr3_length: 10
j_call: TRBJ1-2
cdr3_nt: TGCAGTGTGGGGACATATGGCTACACCTTC
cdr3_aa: CSVGTYGYTF

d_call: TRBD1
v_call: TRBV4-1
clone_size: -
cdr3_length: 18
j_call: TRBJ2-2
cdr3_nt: TGCGCCAGCAACCAAGATACGGGACAGGGGACTGGAACCGGGGAGCTGTTTTTC
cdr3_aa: CASNQDTGQGTGTGELFF

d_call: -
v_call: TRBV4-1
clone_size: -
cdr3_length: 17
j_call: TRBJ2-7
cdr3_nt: TGCGCCAGGAGCCAAGCCATGAGGGGGACGGACTCATACGAGCAGTACTTC
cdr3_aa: CARSQAMRGTDSYEQYF

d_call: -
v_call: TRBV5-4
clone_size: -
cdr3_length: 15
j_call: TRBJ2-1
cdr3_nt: TGTGCCAGCAGCCTCGGACCCGACTCCTACAATGGGCAGTTCTTC
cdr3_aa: CASSLGPDSYNGQFF

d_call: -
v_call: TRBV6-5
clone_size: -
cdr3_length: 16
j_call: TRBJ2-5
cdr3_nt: TGTGCCAGCAGTTACTCGGGGGGGGCGCCCCGGGGGACCCAGTATTTC
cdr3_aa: CASSYSGGAPRGTQYF

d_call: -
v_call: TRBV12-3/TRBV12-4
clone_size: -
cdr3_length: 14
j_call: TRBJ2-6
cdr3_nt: TGTGCCAGCAGTTTGTTCTCTAGGGCCAACGTCCTGAATTTC
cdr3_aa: CASSLFSRANVLNF

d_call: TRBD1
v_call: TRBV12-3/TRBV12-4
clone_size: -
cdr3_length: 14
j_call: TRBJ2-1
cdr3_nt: TGTGTCAGCACTCTCGGGACAGAGCAGAATGAGCAGTTCTTC
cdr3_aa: CVSTLGTEQNEQFF

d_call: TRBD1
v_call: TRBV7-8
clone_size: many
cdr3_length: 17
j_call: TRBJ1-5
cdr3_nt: TGTGCCAGCAGCGCATACTTGACAGGGTTTAGCAATCAGCCCCAGCATTTT
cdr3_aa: CASSAYLTGFSNQPQHF

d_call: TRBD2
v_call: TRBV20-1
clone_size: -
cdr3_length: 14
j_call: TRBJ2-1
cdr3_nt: TGCAGTGCTAGTGGAGCTAGCGGGGGTTATGAGCAGTTCTTC
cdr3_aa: CSASGASGGYEQFF

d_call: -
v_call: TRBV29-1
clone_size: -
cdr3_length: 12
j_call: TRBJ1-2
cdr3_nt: TGCGGCGTTGATTCGGCAGTTCATGGGTACACCTTC
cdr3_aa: CGVDSAVHGYTF

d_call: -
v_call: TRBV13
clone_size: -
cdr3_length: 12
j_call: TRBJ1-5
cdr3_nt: TGTGTCAGGTCGTATAGCAATCAGCCCCAGCATTTT
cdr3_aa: CVRSYSNQPQHF

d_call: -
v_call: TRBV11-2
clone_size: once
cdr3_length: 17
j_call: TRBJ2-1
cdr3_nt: TGTGCCAGCAGCTTGGGGGCAGCCCAGAGCTCCTACAAGACGCAGTTCTTC
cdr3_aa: CASSLGAAQSSYKTQFF

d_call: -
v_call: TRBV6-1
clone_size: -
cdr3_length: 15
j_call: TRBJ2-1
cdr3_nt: TGTGCCAGCAGTGAAGAGGAGGGGGCATATAATGAGCTGTTCTTC
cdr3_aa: CASSEEEGAYNELFF

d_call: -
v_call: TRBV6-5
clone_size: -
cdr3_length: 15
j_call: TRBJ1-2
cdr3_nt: TGTGCCGGCAGTTACAATGGCGGCATGGCCTATGGCTACACCTTC
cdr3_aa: CAGSYNGGMAYGYTF

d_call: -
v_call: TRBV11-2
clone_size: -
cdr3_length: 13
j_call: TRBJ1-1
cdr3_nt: TGTGCCAGCAGTTTAGAATGCCGCCTCGAAGCTTTCTTT
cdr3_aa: CASSLECRLEAFF

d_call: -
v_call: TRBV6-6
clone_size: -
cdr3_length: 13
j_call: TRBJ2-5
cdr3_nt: TGTGCCAGATCACGCGGAAAGCAAGAGACCCAGTACTTC
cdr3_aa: CARSRGKQETQYF

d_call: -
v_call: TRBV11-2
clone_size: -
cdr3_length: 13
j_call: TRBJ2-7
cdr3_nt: TGTGCCAGCTCCCAGGTAGGCCCCTACGAGCAGTATTTC
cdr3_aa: CASSQVGPYEQYF

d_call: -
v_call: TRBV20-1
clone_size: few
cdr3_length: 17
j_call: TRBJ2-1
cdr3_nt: TGCAGTGCTAGCCGACAGGTCCAGACCTCGATTTACAATGAGCAGTTCTTC
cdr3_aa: CSASRQVQTSIYNEQFF

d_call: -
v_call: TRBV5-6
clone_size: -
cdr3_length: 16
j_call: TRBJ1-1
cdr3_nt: TGTGCCAGCAGCATGGTCTCCGGGATAGCGAACACTGAAGCTTTCTTT
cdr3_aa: CASSMVSGIANTEAFF

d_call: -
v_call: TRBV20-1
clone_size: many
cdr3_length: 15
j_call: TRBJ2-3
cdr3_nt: TGCAGTGCCCGGGACGCCCCGAGGGGGACAGATACGCAGTATTTT
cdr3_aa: CSARDAPRGTDTQYF

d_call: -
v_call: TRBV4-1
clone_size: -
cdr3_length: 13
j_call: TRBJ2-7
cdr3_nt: TGCGCCAGTAGTTTGGAAAGACTCTACGAACAGTACTTC
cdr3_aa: CASSLERLYEQYF

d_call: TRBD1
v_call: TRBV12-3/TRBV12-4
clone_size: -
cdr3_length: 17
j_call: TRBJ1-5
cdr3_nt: TGTGCCAACAGTCCGGACAGGGGGGACGGTAGCAGTCAGCCCCAGCATTTT
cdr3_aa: CANSPDRGDGSSQPQHF

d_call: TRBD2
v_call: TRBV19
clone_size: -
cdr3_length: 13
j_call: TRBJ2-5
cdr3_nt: TGTGCCAGTAGCCGAGGACTAGAGAGGACCCGGTACTTC
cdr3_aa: CASSRGLERTRYF

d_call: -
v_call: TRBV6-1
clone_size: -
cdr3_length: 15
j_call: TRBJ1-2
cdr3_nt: TGTGCCATTGCGCGACAGCGGCCGCTTAACTATGGCTACAACTTC
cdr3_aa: CAIARQRPLNYGYNF

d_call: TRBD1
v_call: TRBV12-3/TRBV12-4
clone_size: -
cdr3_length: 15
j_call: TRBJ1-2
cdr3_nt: TGTGCCAGCAGTTCGCACCAGGGGGCAAACTATGACTGCACCTTC
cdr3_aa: CASSSHQGANYDCTF

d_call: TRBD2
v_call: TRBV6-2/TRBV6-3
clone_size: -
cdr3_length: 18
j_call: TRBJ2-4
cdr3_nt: TGTGCCAGCTGTTATTCGGGACTAGCGGGAGATAACGCAAACATACAGTACTTC
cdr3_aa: CASCYSGLAGDNANIQYF

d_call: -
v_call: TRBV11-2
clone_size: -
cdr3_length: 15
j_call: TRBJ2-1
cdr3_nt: TGTGCTAGCAGCTTATGGTACGACCGTAACAATGAGCAGTTCTTT
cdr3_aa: CASSLWYDRNNEQFF

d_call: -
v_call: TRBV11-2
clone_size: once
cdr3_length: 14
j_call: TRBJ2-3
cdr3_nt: TGTGCCAGCAGCCCAGGGTTCTCAGCAGATAAGCAGTATTTT
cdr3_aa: CASSPGFSADKQYF

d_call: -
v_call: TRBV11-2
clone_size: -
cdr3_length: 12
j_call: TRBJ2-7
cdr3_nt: TGTGCCAGCAGCTTGACCTATGGCGAACAGTACTTC
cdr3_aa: CASSLTYGEQYF

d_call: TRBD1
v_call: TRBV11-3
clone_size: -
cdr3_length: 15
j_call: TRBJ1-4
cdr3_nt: TGTGCCAGAGTATCTAAAGGACAGGGACACGAGAAACTGTTTTTT
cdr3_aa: CARVSKGQGHEKLFF

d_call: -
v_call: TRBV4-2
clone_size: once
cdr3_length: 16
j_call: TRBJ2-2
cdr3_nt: TGTGCTAACAGCCAGGAGAGAGGAGTCGCTACCGGGGAGCTGTTTTTT
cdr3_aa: CANSQERGVATGELFF

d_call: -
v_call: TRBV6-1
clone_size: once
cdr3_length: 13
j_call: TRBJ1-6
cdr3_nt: TGTGCCACGAGAGGGCACGATAATTCACCCCTCCACTTT
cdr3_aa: CATRGHDNSPLHF

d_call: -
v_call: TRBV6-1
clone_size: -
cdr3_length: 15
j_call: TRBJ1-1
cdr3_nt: TGTGCCGGCGGTGTTTCGACAGCAAAGAACACTGAAGCTTTCTTT
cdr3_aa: CAGGVSTAKNTEAFF

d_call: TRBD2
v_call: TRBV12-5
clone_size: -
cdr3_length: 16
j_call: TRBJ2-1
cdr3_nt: TGTGCTAGTGGCCGAGGCCCGGGGGGCTCCTACAATGAGCAGTTCTTC
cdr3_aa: CASGRGPGGSYNEQFF

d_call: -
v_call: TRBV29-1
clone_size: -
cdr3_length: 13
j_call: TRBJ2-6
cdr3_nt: TGCAGCGCCGACATCTCTGGGACCAACGTCCTGAGTTTC
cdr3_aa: CSADISGTNVLSF

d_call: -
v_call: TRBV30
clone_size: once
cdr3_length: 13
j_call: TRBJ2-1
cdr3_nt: TGTACCTGGAGTACCGGAGGGGAGGCTAGGAAGTTCTTC
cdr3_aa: CTWSTGGEARKFF

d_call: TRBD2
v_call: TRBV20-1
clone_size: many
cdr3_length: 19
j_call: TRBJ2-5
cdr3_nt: TGCAGTGCTAGAGATTGGGAAAGCGGGGGACGGGGAGGGGAAGAGACCCAGTACTTC
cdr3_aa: CSARDWESGGRGGEETQYF